Here is one TCR beta chain with its context. This specimen belongs to a study of blood T cell repertoires in COVID-19. TCRdb's table, derived via immunoSEQ multiplex PCR, lists solely in-frame clones and lacks some. Found here are about 220,000 clones, about 80% of them singletons; the top ten hold 1.3%. The CDR3 sequence is 18 residues long. CDR1 and CDR2 from the germline V gene are WNHNN and SYGVQD (reference sequence). The V end was cut by 11 bases, the J end by 3 bases, with 31 bases between. The source is a woman aged 40 to 49 with acute COVID-19. Source material: PBMCs or T cells enriched from blood (not recorded which). This chain joins TRBV10-1 and TRBJ1-2; TRBD1 might be the D (5 bases). The CDR3 bases are TGCGCCGCCACGGGGGTCGGGTCACCCAACCAGTATGACTATGGCTACACCTTC. This codes for CAATGVGSPNQYDYGYTF.